This TCR beta chain was identified in a study of TIL therapy for anti-PD-1-resistant metastatic lung cancer. Overall study: Tumor harvest preceded PD-1/PD-L1 blockade, followed by nivolumab treatment.

This was the immunoSEQ v3 assay. Using immunoSEQ multiplex PCR, the repertoire was profiled, and TCRdb retains in-frame clones only, with some absent. Found here are more than 55,000 clones, approximately 75% of them singletons; the top ten hold 2.5% to 3.5%. As for time point: pre-treatment sample, taken before nivolumab and TIL therapy. Germline assignment: CDR1 KGHDR and CDR2 SFDVKD. The length of the CDR3 is 15 residues. Trimming removed 4 bases at V and 0 bases at J, with 11 bases between. The source material was blood, sampled at baseline. This clonotype was obtained from a person between 25 and 80 years old with non-small cell lung cancer. The V gene is TRBV24-1, the J gene TRBJ2-5; TRBD2 is a possible D gene (6 bases). CDR3 nucleotides: TGTGCCACCAGTGAGCCGGGGAGGTACCAAGAGACCCAGTACTTC. Residues: CATSEPGRYQETQYF.